One and the same sample provided the 23 T cell receptor beta chains below, sequenced in a study of response to subunit inactivated influenza vaccine. MiXCR was run by TCRdb on the RT-PCR reads, yielding one entry per CDR3 protein. Among fewer than 550,000 distinct CDR3 sequences listed, over 25% were seen once. This specimen was CD4+ T cells sorted from PBMCs, taken around 5 days after vaccination. Source of these receptors: a man aged 50 to 59 who received an inactivated influenza vaccine.

The chain uses TRBV24-1 and TRBJ2-3; no clear D. V lost 8 bases to trimming and J lost 4 bases, with 12 bases between them. Germline assignment: CDR1 KGHDR and CDR2 SFDVKD. There are 13 residues in the CDR3. The CDR3 DNA is TGTGCCACCAATGACAAGGCGTCAGATACGCAGTATTTT. Translation: CATNDKASDTQYF.

The chain uses TRBV12-3 or TRBV12-4 and TRBJ2-5, with TRBD2 as a possible D gene (5 bases). The CDR3 length is 15 residues. V lost 7 bases, J lost 4 bases, and 19 bases lay in between. In nucleotides, the CDR3 is TGTGCCAGCAAGGGTGAGCGGTGGCTCGGAGAGACCCAGTACTTC. This translates into CASKGERWLGETQYF.

V is TRBV20-1 and J is TRBJ1-1; weak D call: TRBD1 (5 bases). The CDR3 is 15 amino acids. Germline V gives CDR1 DFQATT, CDR2 SNEGSKA (reference sequence). V was shortened by 0 bases and J by 0 bases, with 11 bases between the two germline ends. The CDR3 DNA is TGCAGTGCTAGAGATCTTGGGGCGGTGAACACTGAAGCTTTCTTT. As protein: CSARDLGAVNTEAFF.

The chain uses TRBV10-3 and TRBJ1-1; D is unclear. Germline CDR1 is ENHRY and CDR2 is SYGVKD. Trimming cost V 3 bases and J 3 bases, with 14 bases left between them. The CDR3 consists of 15 residues. DNA of the CDR3: TGTGCCATCAGTGAAAACCCGGGCCGGGACACTGAAGCTTTCTTT. Translating gives CAISENPGRDTEAFF.

The chain links TRBV11-2 to TRBJ2-1; D may be TRBD2 (6 bases). The ends were cut back, 5 bases at V and 0 bases at J, with 17 bases in the middle. Germline V gives CDR1 SGHAT, CDR2 FQNNGV. CDR3 length: 17 residues. The CDR3 is CASSLFRDSSSYNEQFF. In nucleotides, the CDR3 is TGTGCCAGCAGCCTGTTCCGGGACTCGAGCTCCTACAATGAGCAGTTCTTC.

There are a few counts of this clonotype. This chain joins TRBV7-2 and TRBJ1-1; TRBD1 aligns across 8 bases. V lost 2 bases and J lost 2; bases outside the gene matches: 4. Germline V gives CDR1 SGHTA, CDR2 FQGNSA. The CDR3 totals 15 residues. The CDR3 DNA follows: TGTGCCAGCAGCTTATACAGGGGGGGAAACACTGAAGCTTTCTTT. This sequence encodes CASSLYRGGNTEAFF.

The rearrangement links TRBV11-2 to TRBJ1-2; D perhaps matches TRBD1 (5 bases). V was trimmed by 1 base and J by 8 bases, leaving 11 bases between them. Looked up from germline, CDR1 is SGHAT and CDR2 is FQNNGV. The CDR3 totals 13 residues. The CDR3: CASSLVGRGGYTF. As DNA, the CDR3 is TGTGCCAGCAGCTTAGTGGGGCGCGGGGGCTACACCTTC.

The chain is built from TRBV5-1 and TRBJ1-1; D not resolved. This CDR3 comprises 14 residues. Germline loops: CDR1 SGHRS, CDR2 YFSETQ. V lost 1 base and J 5 bases, leaving 12 bases between the germline ends. In nucleotides, the CDR3 is TGCGCCAGCAGCTTGTCATCAACTCTGACTGAAGCTTTCTTT. Its protein product is CASSLSSTLTEAFF.

The chain uses TRBV6-1 and TRBJ2-5, with D uncertain. The length of the CDR3 is 16 residues. Looked up from germline, CDR1 is MNHNS and CDR2 is SASEGT. V was shortened by 6 bases and J by 2 bases, with 19 bases between the two germline ends. CDR3 amino acids: CASSKRAGPPQETQYF. For the CDR3, the DNA is TGTGCCAGCAGCAAACGCGCAGGCCCACCTCAAGAGACCCAGTACTTC.

The rearrangement uses TRBV20-1 and TRBJ2-7; 9 positions match TRBD2. CDR1 DFQATT and CDR2 SNEGSKA come from the germline V gene (reference sequence). The CDR3 length is 16 residues. The V segment lost 0 bases and the J segment 2 bases; nucleotides outside the gene matches: 8. The CDR3 loop is CSARDHFAGGTYEQYF. As DNA, the CDR3 is TGCAGTGCTAGAGACCACTTCGCGGGAGGGACCTACGAGCAGTACTTC.

This clonotype occurred a few times. The CDR3 region is CASSQIKAGTEQYF. The CDR3 DNA sequence: TGTGCCAGCAGCCAGATCAAAGCGGGGACCGAGCAGTACTTC. This sequence joins TRBV3-1 and TRBJ2-7; 7 nucleotides line up with TRBD2. The CDR3 loop spans 14 amino acids. Germline V gives CDR1 LGHDT, CDR2 YNNKEL (reference sequence). Trimming cost V 3 bases and J 6 bases; bases outside gene matches: 8.

In its sample, this clonotype was seen a few times. The genes are TRBV6-1 and TRBJ2-1; 13 nucleotides agree with TRBD2. The V segment lost 6 bases and the J segment 10 bases; nucleotides outside the gene matches: 9. This CDR3 spans 15 amino acids. From germline, CDR1 is MNHNS and CDR2 SASEGT. CDR3 nucleotides: TGTGCCAGCAGGACAACTAGCGGGGGGGCAGGAGAGCAGTTCTTC. Translating gives CASRTTSGGAGEQFF.

The V gene is TRBV6-2 or TRBV6-3, the J gene TRBJ2-1; 10 bases map to TRBD2. The CDR3 is 13 amino acids. Losses at the gene ends were 6 bases for V and 8 bases for J; bases not matched to a gene: 4. Germline CDR1 and CDR2: MNHEY and SVGEGT. CDR3 loop: CASRPSGSYEQFF. The CDR3 DNA is TGTGCCAGCAGGCCTAGCGGGAGCTATGAGCAGTTCTTC.

This clonotype has only a few counts. The chain uses TRBV20-1 and TRBJ2-7; 9 nucleotides line up with TRBD2. Trimming removed 5 bases from V and 1 base from J; junction bases left unmatched: 9. In germline, CDR1 is DFQATT, CDR2 SNEGSKA (reference sequence). The CDR3 length is 15 residues. CDR3 sequence: CSARGGAESSYEQYF. DNA of the CDR3: TGCAGTGCTCGCGGGGGGGCTGAGAGTTCCTACGAGCAGTACTTC.

The V and J genes are TRBV7-2 and TRBJ2-3; unclear D gene. This CDR3 is 11 amino acids long. V lost 5 bases, J lost 8 bases, and 8 bases lay in between. CDR1 is SGHTA and CDR2 is FQGNSA in the germline V gene. CDR3 protein: CASSPERTQYF. CDR3 nucleotide sequence: TGTGCCAGCAGCCCCGAGCGTACGCAGTATTTT.

Details on this clonotype: One end of the junction does not line up with germline, which may come from a read error. The CDR3 DNA reads as TGTGCCAGCAGCCTGGAGAGGAGAGGCGGTCGGGTTTTAGGCGGGGAGGTGTTTTTT. Protein product: CASSLERRGGRVLGGEVFF. V usage is TRBV7-3 and J usage is TRBJ2-2; D possibly corresponds to TRBD2 (6 bases). This CDR3 spans 19 amino acids. In germline, CDR1 is SGHTA, CDR2 FQGTGA.

This clonotype turned up a few times. The chain carries TRBV12-3 or TRBV12-4 and TRBJ2-3; D is tentatively TRBD1 or TRBD2 (5 bases each). The V and J ends lost 5 bases and 3 bases respectively, with 9 bases between them. The CDR3 is 13 amino acids. The CDR3 nucleotides are TGTGCCAGCAGTCTGGGGGATACAGATACGCAGTATTTT. As protein: CASSLGDTDTQYF.

This clonotype was observed a few times. The chain combines TRBV27 with TRBJ1-5; the match to TRBD1 covers 11 bases. This CDR3 has 15 amino acids. The germline V gene has CDR1 MNHEY and CDR2 SMNVEV (reference sequence). J lost 6 bases, V lost 6 bases, and 7 bases had no gene match. The CDR3 sequence: CASSPSDRGRQPQHF. Here the CDR3 DNA reads TGTGCCAGCAGCCCCTCGGACAGGGGGCGTCAGCCCCAGCATTTT.

This clonotype was counted ten times or more. The chain employs TRBV4-2 and TRBJ2-3; 8 positions match TRBD1. In germline, CDR1 is LGHNA, CDR2 YNFKEQ. Trimming at V came to 4 bases and at J to 3 bases, leaving 3 bases not matched to a gene. The CDR3 length is 14 residues. In DNA form, the CDR3 reads TGTGCCAGCAGCCTGGGACAGGAGACAGATACGCAGTATTTT. Protein: CASSLGQETDTQYF.

Only a few counts were recorded for this clonotype. CDR3 sequence (DNA): TGTGCCAGCAGCTGGGGGACTAGCGGGAGTGGCGAGCAGTACTTC. It yields the protein CASSWGTSGSGEQYF. V and J are TRBV28 and TRBJ2-7; the match to TRBD2 covers 14 bases. Germline V gene data show CDR1 as MDHEN and CDR2 as SYDVKM. This CDR3 is built from 15 residues. With V trimmed by 6 bases and J by 6 bases, 7 bases remained unmatched. Combining the CDR3 with reference TRBV28 and TRBJ2-7 gives the whole variable domain DVKVTQSSRYLVKRTGEKVFLECVQDMDHENMFWYRQDPGLGLRLIYFSYDVKMKEKGDIPEGYSVSREKKERFSLILESASTNQTSMYLCASSWGTSGSGEQYFGPGTRLTVT.

The J gene is TRBJ2-3, the V gene TRBV12-3 or TRBV12-4, with a weak D call TRBD2 (6 bases). Trimming removed 1 base at V and 3 bases at J, with 11 bases between. The CDR3 covers 15 residues. The CDR3: CASSLDGRRTDTQYF. CDR3 coding DNA: TGTGCCAGCAGTTTAGACGGGAGAAGAACAGATACGCAGTATTTT.

The CDR3 is CSARRRALTDTQYF. The CDR3 coding sequence is TGCAGTGCTAGGCGGCGAGCACTCACAGATACGCAGTATTTT. The J gene is TRBJ2-3, the V gene TRBV20-1; D not certain. V lost 3 bases and J lost 2, with 12 bases in between. The CDR3 is 14 residues long. Germline CDR1 reads DFQATT; CDR2 reads SNEGSKA (reference sequence).

The rearrangement links TRBV27 to TRBJ2-1, with 9 bases aligning to TRBD1. CDR1 and CDR2 from the germline V gene are MNHEY and SMNVEV (reference sequence). With V trimmed by 3 bases and J by 10 bases, 7 bases remained unmatched. This CDR3 spans 14 amino acids. The CDR3 reads CASSFVGQGGEQFF. For the CDR3, the DNA is TGTGCCAGCAGTTTTGTGGGACAGGGAGGCGAGCAGTTCTTC.